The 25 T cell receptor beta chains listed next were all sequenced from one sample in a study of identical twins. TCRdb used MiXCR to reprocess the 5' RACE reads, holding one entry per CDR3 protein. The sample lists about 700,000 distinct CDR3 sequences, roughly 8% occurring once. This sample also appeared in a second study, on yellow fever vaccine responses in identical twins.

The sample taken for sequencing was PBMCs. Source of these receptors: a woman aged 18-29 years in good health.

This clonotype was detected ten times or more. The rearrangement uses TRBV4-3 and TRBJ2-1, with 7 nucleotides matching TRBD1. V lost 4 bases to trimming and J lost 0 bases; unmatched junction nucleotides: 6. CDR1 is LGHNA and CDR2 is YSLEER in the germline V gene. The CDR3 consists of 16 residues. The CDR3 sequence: CASSPGTAFSYNEQFF. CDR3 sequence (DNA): TGCGCCAGCAGCCCGGGGACAGCTTTCTCCTACAATGAGCAGTTCTTC.

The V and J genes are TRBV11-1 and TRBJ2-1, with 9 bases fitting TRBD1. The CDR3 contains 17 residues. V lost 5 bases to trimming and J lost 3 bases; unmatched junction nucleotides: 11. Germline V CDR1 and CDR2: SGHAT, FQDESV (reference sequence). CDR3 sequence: CASSPDNLGQGYNEQFF. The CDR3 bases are TGTGCCAGCAGCCCAGACAATCTGGGACAGGGCTACAATGAGCAGTTCTTC.

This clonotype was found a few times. The CDR3 region has the DNA TGTGCCAGTAACGTTGACAGGAGCTCCTACAATGAGCAGTTCTTC. Translation: CASNVDRSSYNEQFF. The chain combines TRBV19 with TRBJ2-1; TRBD1 might be the D (6 bases). This CDR3 comprises 15 residues. Germline loops: CDR1 LNHDA, CDR2 SQIVND (reference sequence). Trimming left V 7 bases short and J 0 bases short, with 13 bases between.

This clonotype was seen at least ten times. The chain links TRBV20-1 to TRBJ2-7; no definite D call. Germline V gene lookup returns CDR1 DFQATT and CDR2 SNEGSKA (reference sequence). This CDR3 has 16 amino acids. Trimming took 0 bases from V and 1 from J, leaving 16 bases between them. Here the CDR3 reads CSARDLIGGNSYEQYF. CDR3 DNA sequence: TGCAGTGCTAGAGATTTGATAGGCGGCAATTCCTACGAGCAGTACTTC.

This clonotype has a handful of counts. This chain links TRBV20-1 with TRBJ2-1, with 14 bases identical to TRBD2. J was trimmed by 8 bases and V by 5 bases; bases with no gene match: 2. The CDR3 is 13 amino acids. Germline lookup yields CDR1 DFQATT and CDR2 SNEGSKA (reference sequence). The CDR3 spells CSAGTSGSDEQFF. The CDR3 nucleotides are TGCAGTGCTGGGACTAGCGGGAGCGATGAGCAGTTCTTC.

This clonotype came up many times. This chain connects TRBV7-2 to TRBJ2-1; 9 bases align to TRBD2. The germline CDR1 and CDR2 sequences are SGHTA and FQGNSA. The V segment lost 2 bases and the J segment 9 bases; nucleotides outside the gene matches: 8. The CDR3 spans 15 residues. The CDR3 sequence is CASSLHGLAGSEQFF. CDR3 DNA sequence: TGTGCCAGCAGCTTACACGGTCTAGCGGGGAGTGAGCAGTTCTTC.

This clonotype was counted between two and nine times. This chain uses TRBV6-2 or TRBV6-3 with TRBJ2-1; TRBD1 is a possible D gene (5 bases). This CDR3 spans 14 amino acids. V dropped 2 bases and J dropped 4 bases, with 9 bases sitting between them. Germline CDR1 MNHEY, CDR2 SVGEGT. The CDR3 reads CASSYGASYNEQFF. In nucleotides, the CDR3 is TGTGCCAGCAGTTACGGGGCTTCATACAATGAGCAGTTCTTC.

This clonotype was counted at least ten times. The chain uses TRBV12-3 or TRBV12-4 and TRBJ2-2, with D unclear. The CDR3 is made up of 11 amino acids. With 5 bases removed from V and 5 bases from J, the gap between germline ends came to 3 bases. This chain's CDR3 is CASSATGELFF. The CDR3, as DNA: TGTGCCAGCAGTGCAACCGGGGAGCTGTTTTTT.

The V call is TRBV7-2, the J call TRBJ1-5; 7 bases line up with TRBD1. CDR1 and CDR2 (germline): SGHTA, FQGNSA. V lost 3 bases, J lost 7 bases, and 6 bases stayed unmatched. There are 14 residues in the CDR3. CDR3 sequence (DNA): TGTGCCAGCAGCTTGGAGGGGGCCCCCCAGCCCCAGCATTTT. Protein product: CASSLEGAPQPQHF.

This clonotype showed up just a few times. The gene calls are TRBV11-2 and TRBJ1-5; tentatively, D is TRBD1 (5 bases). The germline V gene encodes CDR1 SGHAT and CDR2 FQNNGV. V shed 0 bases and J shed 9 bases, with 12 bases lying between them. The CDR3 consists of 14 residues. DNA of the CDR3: TGTGCCAGCAGCTTAGAAGGGGCCCAGCCGCCCCAGCATTTT. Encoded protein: CASSLEGAQPPQHF.

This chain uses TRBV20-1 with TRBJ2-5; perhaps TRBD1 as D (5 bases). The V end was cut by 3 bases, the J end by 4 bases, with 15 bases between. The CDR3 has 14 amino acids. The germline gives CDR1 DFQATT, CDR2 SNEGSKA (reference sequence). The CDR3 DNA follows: TGCAGTGCTAGGCCTGATGACAGATTAGAGACCCAGTACTTC. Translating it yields CSARPDDRLETQYF.

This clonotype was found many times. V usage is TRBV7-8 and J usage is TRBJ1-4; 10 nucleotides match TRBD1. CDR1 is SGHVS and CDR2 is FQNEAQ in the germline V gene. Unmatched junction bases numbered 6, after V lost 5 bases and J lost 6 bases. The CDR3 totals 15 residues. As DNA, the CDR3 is TGTGCCAGCAGCCAAGACAGGGGGCTCGATGAAAAACTGTTTTTT. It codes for CASSQDRGLDEKLFF.

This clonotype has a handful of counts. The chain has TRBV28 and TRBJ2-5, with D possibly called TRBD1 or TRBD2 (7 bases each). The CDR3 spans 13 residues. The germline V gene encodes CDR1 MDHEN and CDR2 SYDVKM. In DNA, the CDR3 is TGTGCGGCAGGGGGGGGAGCTCAAGAGACCCAGTACTTC. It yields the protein CAAGGGAQETQYF.

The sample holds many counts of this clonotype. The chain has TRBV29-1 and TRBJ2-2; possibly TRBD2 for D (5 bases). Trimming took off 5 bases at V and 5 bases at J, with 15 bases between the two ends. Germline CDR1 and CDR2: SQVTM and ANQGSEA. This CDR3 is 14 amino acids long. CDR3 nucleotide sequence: TGCAGCGTTCGGGCCGGAGGAAAAACCGGGGAGCTGTTTTTT. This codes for CSVRAGGKTGELFF.

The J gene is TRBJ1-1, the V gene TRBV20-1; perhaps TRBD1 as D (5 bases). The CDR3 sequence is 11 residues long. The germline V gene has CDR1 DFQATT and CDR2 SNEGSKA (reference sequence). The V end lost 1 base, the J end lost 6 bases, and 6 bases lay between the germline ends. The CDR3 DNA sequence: TGCAGTGCTAGAGGGGGCGCTGAAGCTTTCTTT. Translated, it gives CSARGGAEAFF.

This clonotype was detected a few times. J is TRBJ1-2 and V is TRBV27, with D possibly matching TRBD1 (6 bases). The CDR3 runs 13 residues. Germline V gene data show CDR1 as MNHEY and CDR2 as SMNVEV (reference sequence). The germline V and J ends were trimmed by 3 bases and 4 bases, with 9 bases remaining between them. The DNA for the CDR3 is TGTGCCAGCAGTTTCGGCAGGGGCTATGGCTACACCTTC. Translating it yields CASSFGRGYGYTF.

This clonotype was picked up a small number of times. CDR3 DNA: TGCGCCAGCAGCTACGGACAGGGACAAGGGGAGCAGTACTTC. Translation: CASSYGQGQGEQYF. This chain uses TRBV5-1 with TRBJ2-7; 8 positions match TRBD1. Per germline, CDR1 SGHRS and CDR2 YFSETQ. This CDR3 has 14 residues. After removal of 3 bases from V and 7 bases from J, the junction contained 9 bases not matched to a gene.

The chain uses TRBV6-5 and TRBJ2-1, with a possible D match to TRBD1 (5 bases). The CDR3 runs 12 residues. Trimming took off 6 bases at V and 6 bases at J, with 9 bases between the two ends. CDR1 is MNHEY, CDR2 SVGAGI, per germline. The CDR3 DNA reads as TGTGCCAGCAGACCTAGGGGCAATGAGCAGTTCTTC. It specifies CASRPRGNEQFF.

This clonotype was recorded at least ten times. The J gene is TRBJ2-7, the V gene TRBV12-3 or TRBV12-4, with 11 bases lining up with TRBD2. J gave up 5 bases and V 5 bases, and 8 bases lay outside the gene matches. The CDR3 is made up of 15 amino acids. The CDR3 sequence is CASSQTSGSSNEQYF. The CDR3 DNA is TGTGCCAGCAGTCAAACTAGCGGGAGTTCCAACGAGCAGTACTTC.

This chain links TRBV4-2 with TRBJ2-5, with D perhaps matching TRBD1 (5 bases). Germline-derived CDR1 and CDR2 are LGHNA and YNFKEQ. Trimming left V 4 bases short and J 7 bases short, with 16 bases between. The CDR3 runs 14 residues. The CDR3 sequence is CASSPRAHQGTQYF. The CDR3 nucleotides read TGTGCCAGCAGCCCCCGGGCCCATCAGGGGACCCAGTACTTC.

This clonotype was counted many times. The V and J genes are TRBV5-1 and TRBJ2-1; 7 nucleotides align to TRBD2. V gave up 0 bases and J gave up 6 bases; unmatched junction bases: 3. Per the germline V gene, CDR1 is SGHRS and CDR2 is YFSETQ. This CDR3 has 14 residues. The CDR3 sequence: CASSLVLAVNEQFF. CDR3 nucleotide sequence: TGCGCCAGCAGCTTGGTTCTAGCGGTCAATGAGCAGTTCTTC.

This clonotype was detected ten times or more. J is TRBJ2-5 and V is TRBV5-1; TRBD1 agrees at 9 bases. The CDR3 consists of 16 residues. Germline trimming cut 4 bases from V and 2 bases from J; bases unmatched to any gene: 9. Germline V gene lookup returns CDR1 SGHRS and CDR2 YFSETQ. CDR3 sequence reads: CASSGSGTGRQETQYF. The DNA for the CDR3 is TGCGCCAGCAGCGGATCCGGGACAGGGCGGCAAGAGACCCAGTACTTC.

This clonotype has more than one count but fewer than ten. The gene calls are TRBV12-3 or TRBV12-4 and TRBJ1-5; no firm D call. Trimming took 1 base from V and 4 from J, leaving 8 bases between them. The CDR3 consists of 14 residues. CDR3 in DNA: TGTGCCAGCAGTTTAGGGGCTATGAATCAGCCCCAGCATTTT. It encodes CASSLGAMNQPQHF.

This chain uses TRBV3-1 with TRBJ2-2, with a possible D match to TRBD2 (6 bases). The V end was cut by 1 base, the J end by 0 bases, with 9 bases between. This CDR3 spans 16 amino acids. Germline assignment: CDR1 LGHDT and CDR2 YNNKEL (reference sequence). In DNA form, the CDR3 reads TGTGCCAGCAGCCAAGCGGGAGTCACGAACACCGGGGAGCTGTTTTTT. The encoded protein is CASSQAGVTNTGELFF.

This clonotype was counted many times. The CDR3 DNA reads TGCGCCAGCAGCCACCCCGATCTAGTACGGGGTGAAGCTTTCTTT. Translating it yields CASSHPDLVRGEAFF. The chain joins TRBV5-1 to TRBJ1-1; the D is unclear. The CDR3 has 15 amino acids. Per the germline V gene, CDR1 is SGHRS and CDR2 is YFSETQ. With 4 bases removed from V and 7 bases from J, the gap between germline ends came to 20 bases.